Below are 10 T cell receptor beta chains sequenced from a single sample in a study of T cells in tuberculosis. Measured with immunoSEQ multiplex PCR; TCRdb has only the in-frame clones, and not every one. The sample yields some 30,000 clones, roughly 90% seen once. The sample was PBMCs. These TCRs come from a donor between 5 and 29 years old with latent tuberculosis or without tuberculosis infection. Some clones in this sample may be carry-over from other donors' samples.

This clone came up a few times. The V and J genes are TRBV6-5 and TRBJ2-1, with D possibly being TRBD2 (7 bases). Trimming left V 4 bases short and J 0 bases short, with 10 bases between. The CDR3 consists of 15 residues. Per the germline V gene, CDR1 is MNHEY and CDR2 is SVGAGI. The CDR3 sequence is CASSLRGASYNEQFF. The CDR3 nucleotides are TGTGCCAGCAGTTTACGGGGGGCCTCCTACAATGAGCAGTTCTTC.

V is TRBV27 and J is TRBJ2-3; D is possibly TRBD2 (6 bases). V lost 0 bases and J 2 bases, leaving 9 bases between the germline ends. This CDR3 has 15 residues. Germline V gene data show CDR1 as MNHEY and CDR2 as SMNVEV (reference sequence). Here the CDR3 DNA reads TGTGCCAGCAGTTTATCGGGGGGACCCACAGATACGCAGTATTTT. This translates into CASSLSGGPTDTQYF.

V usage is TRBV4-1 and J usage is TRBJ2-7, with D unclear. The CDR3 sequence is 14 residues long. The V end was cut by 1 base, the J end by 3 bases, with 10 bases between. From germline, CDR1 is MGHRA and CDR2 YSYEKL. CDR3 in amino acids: CASSQVSHFYEQYF. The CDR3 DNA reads TGCGCCAGCAGCCAAGTCTCACATTTCTACGAGCAGTACTTC.

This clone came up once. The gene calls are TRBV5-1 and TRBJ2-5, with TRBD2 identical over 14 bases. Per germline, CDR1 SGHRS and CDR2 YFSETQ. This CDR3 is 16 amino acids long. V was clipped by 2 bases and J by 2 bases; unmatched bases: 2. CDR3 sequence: CASSLGLAGGQETQYF. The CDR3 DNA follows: TGCGCCAGCAGCTTAGGACTAGCGGGGGGACAAGAGACCCAGTACTTC.

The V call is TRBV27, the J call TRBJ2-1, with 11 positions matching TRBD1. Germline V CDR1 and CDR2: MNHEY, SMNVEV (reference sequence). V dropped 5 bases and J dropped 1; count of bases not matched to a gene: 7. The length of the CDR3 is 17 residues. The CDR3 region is CASSGPGQGVSYNEQFF. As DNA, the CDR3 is TGTGCCAGCAGTGGACCGGGACAGGGGGTTTCCTACAATGAGCAGTTCTTC.

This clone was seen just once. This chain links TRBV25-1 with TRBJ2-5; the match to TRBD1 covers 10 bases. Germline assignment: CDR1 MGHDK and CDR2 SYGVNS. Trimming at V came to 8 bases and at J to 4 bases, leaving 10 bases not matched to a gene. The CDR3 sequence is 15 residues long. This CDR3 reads CASDHGTGVIETQYF. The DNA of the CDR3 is TGTGCCAGCGATCACGGGACAGGGGTTATAGAGACCCAGTACTTC.

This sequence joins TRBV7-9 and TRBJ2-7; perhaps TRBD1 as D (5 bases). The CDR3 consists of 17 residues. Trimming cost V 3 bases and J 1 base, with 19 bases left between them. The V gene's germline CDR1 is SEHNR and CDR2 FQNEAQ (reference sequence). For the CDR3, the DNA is TGTGCCAGCAGCTTCGACCCCGGGCGTGGGGCGTCCTACGAGCAGTACTTC. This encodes CASSFDPGRGASYEQYF.

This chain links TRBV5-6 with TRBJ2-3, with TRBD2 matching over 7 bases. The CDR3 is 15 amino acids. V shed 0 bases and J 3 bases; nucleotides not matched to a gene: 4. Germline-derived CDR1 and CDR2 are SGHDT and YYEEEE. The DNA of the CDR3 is TGTGCCAGCAGCTTGGCGGGAGGTTTGACAGATACGCAGTATTTT. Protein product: CASSLAGGLTDTQYF.

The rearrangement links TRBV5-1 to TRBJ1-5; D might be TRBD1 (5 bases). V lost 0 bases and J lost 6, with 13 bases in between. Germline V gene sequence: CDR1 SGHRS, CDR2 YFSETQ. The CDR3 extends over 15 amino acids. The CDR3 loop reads CASSLVGVGAQPQHF. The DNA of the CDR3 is TGCGCCAGCAGCTTGGTTGGGGTAGGGGCTCAGCCCCAGCATTTT.

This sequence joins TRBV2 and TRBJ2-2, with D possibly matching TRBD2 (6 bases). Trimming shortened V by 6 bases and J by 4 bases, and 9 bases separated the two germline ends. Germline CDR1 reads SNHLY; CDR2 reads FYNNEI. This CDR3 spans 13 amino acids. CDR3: CASRASATGELFF. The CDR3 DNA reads TGTGCCAGCAGGGCTAGCGCCACCGGGGAGCTGTTTTTT. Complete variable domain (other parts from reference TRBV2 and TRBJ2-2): EPEVTQTPSHQVTQMGQEVILRCVPISNHLYFYWYRQILGQKVEFLVSFYNNEISEKSEIFDDQFSVERPDGSNFTLKIRSTKLEDSAMYFCASRASATGELFFGEGSRLTVL.